This T cell receptor beta chain was identified in a study of blood T cell repertoires in COVID-19. This CDR3 spans 15 amino acids. The J segment lost 5 bases and the V segment lost 1 base, leaving 5 bases of the junction unmatched. Germline CDR1 reads SSHAT; CDR2 reads FNYEAQ (reference sequence). Here immunoSEQ multiplex PCR was the method, and the copy in TCRdb shows in-frame clones only, minus some. The table shows some 140,000 clones, with roughly 84% occurring only once. Participants spanned ages about 18 to 100 years and resided in roughly 26 US areas. The sample taken for sequencing was PBMCs or T cells enriched from blood (not recorded which). The receptor's source is a man between 35 and 55 years old with acute COVID-19. The chain employs TRBV7-7 and TRBJ2-7, with 10 positions matching TRBD2. CDR3 amino acids: CASSLGTSGVDEQYF. The CDR3 DNA follows: TGTGCCAGCAGCTTAGGGACTAGCGGCGTCGACGAGCAGTACTTC.